Listed below are T cell receptor beta chains from one sample, sequenced in a study of PD-L1 blockade in urothelial cancer. Clones were read by immunoSEQ multiplex PCR, and TCRdb kept only the in-frame ones, dropping some. The sample lists 50,000 to 65,000 clones; about 86% were seen once. This material consisted of PBMCs, taken around atezolizumab (anti-PD-L1) treatment. The receptors were sampled from a man over 45 with urothelial cancer. CDR3s include the opening cysteine and the closing phenylalanine or tryptophan. Fields, in order: D gene, J gene, V gene, clone size, CDR3 DNA, CDR3 protein. D genes are given only for firm matches. The size of a clone is reported for some rows only, either as once, few or many, or as a class for expanded clones.

D gene: TRBD1
J gene: TRBJ2-7
V gene: TRBV28
clone size: NA
CDR3 DNA: TGTGCCAGCAACCCCCTAGGAGGGACAGGGGTCGAGCAGTACTTC
CDR3 protein: CASNPLGGTGVEQYF

D gene: TRBD1
J gene: TRBJ1-3
V gene: TRBV5-1
clone size: NA
CDR3 DNA: TGCGCCAGCAGGCTGGACAGGATATCTGGAAACACCATATATTTT
CDR3 protein: CASRLDRISGNTIYF

D gene: NA
J gene: TRBJ1-1
V gene: TRBV20-1
clone size: NA
CDR3 DNA: TGCAGTGCGTTTTATCTAACTGAAGCTTTCTTT
CDR3 protein: CSAFYLTEAFF

D gene: TRBD2
J gene: TRBJ2-3
V gene: TRBV13
clone size: NA
CDR3 DNA: TGTGCCAGCAGGGGGACTAGCGGGCCCCATACGCAGTATTTT
CDR3 protein: CASRGTSGPHTQYF

D gene: TRBD2
J gene: TRBJ2-7
V gene: TRBV7-9
clone size: NA
CDR3 DNA: TGTGCCAGCAGCTTAGCGGGTGGGGGGACTAGCGGTTACGAGCAGTACTTC
CDR3 protein: CASSLAGGGTSGYEQYF

D gene: NA
J gene: TRBJ1-5
V gene: TRBV5-1
clone size: NA
CDR3 DNA: TGCGCCAGCAGCTTGGCCTCGGGGAATCAGCCCCAGCATTTT
CDR3 protein: CASSLASGNQPQHF

D gene: TRBD1
J gene: TRBJ1-5
V gene: TRBV28
clone size: once
CDR3 DNA: TGTGCCAGCAGTTACCCTGGTCCCGGACAGGGTGGGTGGTATAGCAATCAGCCCCAGCATTTT
CDR3 protein: CASSYPGPGQGGWYSNQPQHF

D gene: NA
J gene: TRBJ1-3
V gene: TRBV28
clone size: NA
CDR3 DNA: TGTGCCAGCAGTTTGAGGAGCTCTGGAAACACCATATATTTT
CDR3 protein: CASSLRSSGNTIYF

D gene: TRBD2
J gene: TRBJ2-3
V gene: TRBV6-1
clone size: NA
CDR3 DNA: TGTGCCAGCAGAGCGACTAGCCCAGATACGCAGTATTTT
CDR3 protein: CASRATSPDTQYF

D gene: TRBD2
J gene: TRBJ2-1
V gene: TRBV7-7
clone size: NA
CDR3 DNA: TGTGCTAGCAGCTTGGGAGCGGGAGCAAATGAGCAGTTCTTC
CDR3 protein: CASSLGAGANEQFF

D gene: TRBD2
J gene: TRBJ2-1
V gene: TRBV9
clone size: NA
CDR3 DNA: TGTGCCAGCACCAGGGGACTAGCGGGAGACAATGAGCAGTTCTTC
CDR3 protein: CASTRGLAGDNEQFF

D gene: NA
J gene: TRBJ1-4
V gene: TRBV6-6
clone size: NA
CDR3 DNA: TGTGCCAGCAGACGCGGACAGTCCACTAATGAAAAACTGTTTTTT
CDR3 protein: CASRRGQSTNEKLFF

D gene: NA
J gene: TRBJ1-5
V gene: TRBV19
clone size: NA
CDR3 DNA: TGTGTCAGTAGTTTTTATAGCAATCAGCCCCAGCATTTT
CDR3 protein: CVSSFYSNQPQHF

D gene: TRBD1
J gene: TRBJ1-1
V gene: TRBV5-6
clone size: NA
CDR3 DNA: TGTGCCAGCAGCTTGTTGGACAGGGTCACTGAAGCTTTCTTT
CDR3 protein: CASSLLDRVTEAFF

D gene: NA
J gene: TRBJ2-7
V gene: TRBV4-1
clone size: NA
CDR3 DNA: TGCGCCAGCAGCCAAGACTCAGGCTACGAGCAGTACTTC
CDR3 protein: CASSQDSGYEQYF

D gene: NA
J gene: TRBJ2-3
V gene: TRBV6-5
clone size: NA
CDR3 DNA: TGTGCCAGCAGTTATTTGGCAGACACAGATACGCAGTATTTT
CDR3 protein: CASSYLADTDTQYF

D gene: TRBD1
J gene: TRBJ1-5
V gene: TRBV6-5
clone size: NA
CDR3 DNA: TGTGCCAGCAGTTACGTTTGGACAGGGGATCAGCCCCAGCATTTT
CDR3 protein: CASSYVWTGDQPQHF

D gene: TRBD1
J gene: TRBJ2-7
V gene: TRBV5-8
clone size: once
CDR3 DNA: TGTGCCAGCAGCTTGGACAGGGGCCCCTCCTACGAGCAGTACTTC
CDR3 protein: CASSLDRGPSYEQYF

D gene: NA
J gene: TRBJ2-7
V gene: TRBV19
clone size: few
CDR3 DNA: TGTGCCAGTAGTTTCCCCGGGGTAGCGATTTACGAGCAGTACTTC
CDR3 protein: CASSFPGVAIYEQYF

D gene: TRBD2
J gene: TRBJ2-1
V gene: TRBV5-4
clone size: NA
CDR3 DNA: TGTGCCAGCAGCTTGGGGGTAGCGGGAGGGCCTATCAATGAGCAGTTCTTC
CDR3 protein: CASSLGVAGGPINEQFF

D gene: NA
J gene: TRBJ2-7
V gene: TRBV18
clone size: once
CDR3 DNA: TGTGCCAGCTCACCCGACCGGAGCTCCTACAAGCAGTACTTC
CDR3 protein: CASSPDRSSYKQYF

D gene: TRBD2
J gene: TRBJ2-1
V gene: TRBV9
clone size: NA
CDR3 DNA: TGTGCCAGCAGCGTAGCTACGACTAGCGGGGAGCAGTTCTTC
CDR3 protein: CASSVATTSGEQFF

D gene: NA
J gene: TRBJ2-1
V gene: TRBV5-1
clone size: NA
CDR3 DNA: TGCGCCAGCAGCTCCGGACAGTTCTACAATGAGCAGTTCTTC
CDR3 protein: CASSSGQFYNEQFF

D gene: NA
J gene: TRBJ2-5
V gene: TRBV5-4
clone size: NA
CDR3 DNA: TGTGCCAGCAGCTTGCCCTCTAACGCCGAGACCCAGTACTTC
CDR3 protein: CASSLPSNAETQYF

D gene: NA
J gene: TRBJ1-4
V gene: TRBV2
clone size: NA
CDR3 DNA: TGTGCCAGCAGACTTGACAGGAATGAAAAACTGTTTTTT
CDR3 protein: CASRLDRNEKLFF

D gene: NA
J gene: TRBJ1-1
V gene: TRBV7-8
clone size: NA
CDR3 DNA: TGTGCCAGCAGCTTAGAGGGGACAAGGAACACTGAAGCTTTCTTT
CDR3 protein: CASSLEGTRNTEAFF

D gene: NA
J gene: TRBJ2-7
V gene: TRBV5-1
clone size: NA
CDR3 DNA: TGCGCCAGCAGAGGCAGGGTCGTGCACGAGCAGTACTTC
CDR3 protein: CASRGRVVHEQYF

D gene: TRBD2
J gene: TRBJ2-3
V gene: TRBV9
clone size: NA
CDR3 DNA: TGTGCCAGCAGCGTAGCTACGACTAGCGGATTCACAGATACGCAGTATTTT
CDR3 protein: CASSVATTSGFTDTQYF

D gene: NA
J gene: TRBJ1-2
V gene: TRBV27
clone size: NA
CDR3 DNA: TGTGCCAACCGTTTACGTCCAGGGCTCTATGGCTACACCTTC
CDR3 protein: CANRLRPGLYGYTF

D gene: TRBD2
J gene: TRBJ2-1
V gene: TRBV10-2
clone size: NA
CDR3 DNA: TGCGCCAGCAGGAAGGAAGGACTAGCGGGAGTTTCGAGTGGGCAGTTCTTC
CDR3 protein: CASRKEGLAGVSSGQFF

D gene: TRBD2
J gene: TRBJ2-2
V gene: TRBV28
clone size: NA
CDR3 DNA: TGTGCCAGCAGTCCTGCGGGAGGTCGCACCGGGGAGCTGTTTTTT
CDR3 protein: CASSPAGGRTGELFF

D gene: NA
J gene: TRBJ2-3
V gene: TRBV7-9
clone size: NA
CDR3 DNA: TGTGCCAGCAGCTTAGACTTGTTAGGCACAGATACGCAGTATTTT
CDR3 protein: CASSLDLLGTDTQYF

D gene: NA
J gene: TRBJ1-2
V gene: TRBV5-1
clone size: NA
CDR3 DNA: TGCGCCAGCAGCTTGACCGAGAGTGTTTATGGCTACACCTTC
CDR3 protein: CASSLTESVYGYTF